What follows describes a single T cell receptor beta chain. Its antigen is still unknown. Base qualities are not at hand, and no much larger clone is one base apart. TCRbeta CDR3 regions were amplified from genomic DNA using the immunoSEQ Assay, a bias-controlled multiplex PCR. As for the authors' bioinformatics: The number of nucleated cells in each sample was estimated from the amplification of reference gene primers within the assay. Sequence reads were collapsed and filtered to measure the absolute abundance of every unique TCRbeta CDR3 rearrangement. Productive Simpson clonality was computed per sample as the square root of Simpson's diversity index over productive rearrangements. TCRdb took over this immuneACCESS table, retaining in-frame rearrangements with V and J assigned. Such tables are incomplete; in checked studies, under half of the missing clones stem from an unresolved V gene, and the remainder is unexplained. For V, J and clone size, that table is used; D and trimming come from the DNA. This sample has tens of thousands of clones in its table, and 80% to 85% of those were observed once. In total, the top ten clones hold more than 2% of the sample.

The data were obtained in a study of blood T cell repertoires in COVID-19 (dated by TCRdb to 2020 to 2022). Background on the whole study: Collaborator samples came from the United States, Italy and Spain and covered acute and convalescent phases of COVID-19. A freely available public database, intended as a resource for researchers studying the immune response to SARS-CoV-2, is where the repertoires were released. Where HLA class I and class II types were available, the types were taken from metadata supplied by the sample provider, not from assay-based typing. Subjects who had been exposed to COVID-19, were actively infected with it, or had recovered from it provided the deeply sampled blood TCRbeta repertoires that made up the dataset. The samples were drawn from two sources: the first 160 participants of the ongoing ImmuneRACE study, and 1,200 or so subjects contributed by 6 global collaborators. The material from the prospective study consisted of cDNA or gDNA derived from T cells, B-cell-depleted T cells, or PBMCs. A de-identified subject ID, COVID-19 status, age in years and sex were almost always included in the sample metadata.

Each collaborating institution followed its own protocols to collect whole blood in K2EDTA tubes. For TCRbeta analysis, collaborator samples were shipped as frozen whole blood, as isolated PBMCs, or as DNA extracted from either sample type. Ends trimmed: V by 0 bases, J by 3 bases; bases unmatched to a gene: 8. Per the germline V gene, LGHNA is the CDR1 and YNFKEQ is the CDR2. The CDR3 has 17 amino acids, counting the end cysteine and phenylalanine. This entry keeps only the CDR3 DNA: 51 bases, framed from base 1. The full study reports these points: Clinical and demographic metadata were provided uncurated, with the amount varying by source and participant.

The sequence links TRBV4-2 to TRBJ2-7; the central 10 bases match TRBD2. What was sequenced was peripheral blood. The origin of this receptor is a man at least 80 years old with active or convalescent COVID-19. The bases are TGTGCCAGCAGCCAAGAATGGGCAGCGGGGGGGAGCTACGAGCAGTACTTC. Translated, this gives CASSQEWAAGGSYEQYF.